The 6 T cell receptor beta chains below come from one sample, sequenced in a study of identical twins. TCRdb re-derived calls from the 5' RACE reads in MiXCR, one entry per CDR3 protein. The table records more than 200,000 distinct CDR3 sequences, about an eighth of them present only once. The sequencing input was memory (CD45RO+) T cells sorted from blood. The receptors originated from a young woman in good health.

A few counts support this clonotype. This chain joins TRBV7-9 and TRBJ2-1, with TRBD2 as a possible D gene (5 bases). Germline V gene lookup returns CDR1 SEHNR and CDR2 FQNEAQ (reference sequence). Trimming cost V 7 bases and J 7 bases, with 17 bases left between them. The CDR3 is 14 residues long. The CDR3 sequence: CASTSLVGSNEQFF. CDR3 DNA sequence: TGTGCCAGCACCAGCTTGGTTGGGAGTAATGAGCAGTTCTTC. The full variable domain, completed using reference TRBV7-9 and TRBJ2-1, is DTGVSQNPRHKITKRGQNVTFRCDPISEHNRLYWYRQTLGQGPEFLTYFQNEAQLEKSRLLSDRFSAERPKGSFSTLEIQRTEQGDSAMYLCASTSLVGSNEQFFGPGTRLTVL.

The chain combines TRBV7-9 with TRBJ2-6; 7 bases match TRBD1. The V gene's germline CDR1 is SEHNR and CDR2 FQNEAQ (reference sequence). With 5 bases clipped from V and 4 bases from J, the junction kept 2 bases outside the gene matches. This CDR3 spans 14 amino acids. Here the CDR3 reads CASSTGAGANVLTF. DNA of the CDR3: TGTGCCAGCAGCACAGGGGCCGGGGCCAACGTCCTGACTTTC.

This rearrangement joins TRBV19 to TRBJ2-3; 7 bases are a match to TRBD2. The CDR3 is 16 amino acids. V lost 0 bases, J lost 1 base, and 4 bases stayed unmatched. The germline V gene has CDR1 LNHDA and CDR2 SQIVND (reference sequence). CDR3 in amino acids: CASSIDLLAGTDTQYF. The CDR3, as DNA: TGTGCCAGTAGTATAGATCTTCTAGCGGGCACAGATACGCAGTATTTT.

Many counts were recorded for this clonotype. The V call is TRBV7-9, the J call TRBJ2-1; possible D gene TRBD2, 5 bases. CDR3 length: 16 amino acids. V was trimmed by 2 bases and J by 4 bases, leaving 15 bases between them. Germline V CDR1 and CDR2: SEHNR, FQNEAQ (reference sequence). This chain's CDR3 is CASSLSSSGGYNEQFF. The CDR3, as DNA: TGTGCCAGCAGCTTAAGTTCGAGCGGCGGTTACAATGAGCAGTTCTTC.

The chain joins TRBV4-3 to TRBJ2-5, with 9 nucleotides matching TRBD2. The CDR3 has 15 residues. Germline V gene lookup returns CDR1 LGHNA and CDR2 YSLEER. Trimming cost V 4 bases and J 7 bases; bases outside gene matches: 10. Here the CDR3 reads CASSPQLAGIGTQYF. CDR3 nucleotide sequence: TGCGCCAGCAGCCCACAGCTAGCGGGGATCGGGACCCAGTACTTC.

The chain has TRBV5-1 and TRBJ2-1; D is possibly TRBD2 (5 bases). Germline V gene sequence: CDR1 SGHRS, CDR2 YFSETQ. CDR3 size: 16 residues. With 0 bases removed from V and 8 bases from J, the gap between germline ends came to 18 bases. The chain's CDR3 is CASSLGEVRTGYEQFF. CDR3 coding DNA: TGCGCCAGCAGCTTGGGTGAGGTCAGGACGGGGTATGAGCAGTTCTTC.